These T cell receptor beta chains were read from a single sample in a study of T cell responses to AZD1222 COVID-19 vaccine. Libraries were prepared by immunoSEQ multiplex PCR; TCRdb keeps only in-frame clonotypes and omits some of them. The table records 99,000 or so clones, about 90% of them present only once. The sample in question was peripheral blood, obtained on day 0 of AZD1222 vaccination. Receptors originate from an adult in good health. The CDR3 runs from the conserved cysteine through the conserved F or W. The D gene is left open where the match is weak. Size values are once, few and many counts, or a class for expanded clones, and some rows have none.

d_gene: TRBD1
j_gene: TRBJ2-6
v_gene: TRBV4-3
abundance: NA
CDR3aa: CASSGRGSISGANVLTF
CDR3nt: TGCGCCAGCAGTGGCAGGGGGTCTATTTCTGGGGCCAACGTCCTGACTTTC

d_gene: NA
j_gene: TRBJ2-1
v_gene: TRBV3-1/TRBV3-2
abundance: NA
CDR3aa: CASSLPLTATYNEQFF
CDR3nt: TGTGCCAGCAGCCTACCTCTGACAGCGACCTACAATGAGCAGTTCTTC

d_gene: TRBD1
j_gene: TRBJ1-2
v_gene: TRBV9
abundance: NA
CDR3aa: CASSTRTGRYGYTF
CDR3nt: TGTGCCAGCAGCACCCGGACAGGACGCTATGGCTACACCTTC

d_gene: NA
j_gene: TRBJ1-1
v_gene: TRBV2
abundance: few
CDR3aa: CASSPNLNTEAFF
CDR3nt: TGTGCCAGCAGTCCCAACCTGAACACTGAAGCTTTCTTT

d_gene: NA
j_gene: TRBJ2-7
v_gene: TRBV5-6
abundance: NA
CDR3aa: CASSLTGPGEQYF
CDR3nt: TGTGCCAGCAGCTTGACAGGTCCAGGCGAGCAGTACTTC

d_gene: NA
j_gene: TRBJ1-1
v_gene: TRBV5-1
abundance: NA
CDR3aa: CASSPLGGGEYTEAFF
CDR3nt: TGTGCCAGCAGCCCCCTCGGGGGAGGAGAGTACACTGAAGCTTTCTTT

d_gene: NA
j_gene: TRBJ2-2
v_gene: TRBV18
abundance: NA
CDR3aa: CASSPLGATGELFF
CDR3nt: TGTGCCAGCTCACCGTTGGGGGCCACCGGGGAGCTGTTTTTT

d_gene: NA
j_gene: TRBJ1-1
v_gene: TRBV6-2/TRBV6-3
abundance: NA
CDR3aa: CASSYEGWNTEAFF
CDR3nt: TGTGCCAGCAGTTACGAGGGTTGGAACACTGAAGCTTTCTTT

d_gene: NA
j_gene: TRBJ1-6
v_gene: TRBV4-3
abundance: NA
CDR3aa: CASSQESGENSPLHF
CDR3nt: TGCGCCAGCAGCCAAGAATCAGGGGAAAATTCACCCCTCCACTTT

d_gene: NA
j_gene: TRBJ2-1
v_gene: TRBV3-1/TRBV3-2
abundance: NA
CDR3aa: CASSQGGRQFF
CDR3nt: TGTGCCAGCAGCCAAGGGGGTCGTCAGTTCTTC

d_gene: NA
j_gene: TRBJ1-5
v_gene: TRBV10-2
abundance: NA
CDR3aa: CASSPIGGPQHF
CDR3nt: TGCGCCAGCAGCCCTATCGGAGGGCCCCAGCATTTT

d_gene: NA
j_gene: TRBJ1-5
v_gene: TRBV4-1
abundance: NA
CDR3aa: CASSQEGGGTNQPQHF
CDR3nt: TGCGCCAGCAGCCAAGAGGGCGGGGGGACCAATCAGCCCCAGCATTTT

d_gene: NA
j_gene: TRBJ2-2
v_gene: TRBV15
abundance: NA
CDR3aa: CATSGGTRGNTGELFF
CDR3nt: TGTGCCACCAGCGGGGGGACGCGTGGAAACACCGGGGAGCTGTTTTTT

d_gene: NA
j_gene: TRBJ2-5
v_gene: TRBV5-4
abundance: NA
CDR3aa: CASSLRAQETQYF
CDR3nt: TGTGCCAGCAGCTTACGCGCCCAAGAGACCCAGTACTTC

d_gene: NA
j_gene: TRBJ1-1
v_gene: TRBV4-3
abundance: NA
CDR3aa: CASSQDLGNTEAFF
CDR3nt: TGCGCCAGCAGCCAAGATTTGGGGAACACTGAAGCTTTCTTT

d_gene: NA
j_gene: TRBJ1-4
v_gene: TRBV10-1
abundance: NA
CDR3aa: CASRGPGGEKLFF
CDR3nt: TGCGCCAGCAGGGGGCCCGGAGGGGAAAAACTGTTTTTT

d_gene: TRBD2
j_gene: TRBJ2-5
v_gene: TRBV29-1
abundance: NA
CDR3aa: CSVRTSGGNQETQYF
CDR3nt: TGCAGCGTCCGGACTAGCGGGGGGAACCAAGAGACCCAGTACTTC

d_gene: NA
j_gene: TRBJ2-5
v_gene: TRBV5-1
abundance: NA
CDR3aa: CASSPRTLQETQYF
CDR3nt: TGCGCCAGCAGCCCCCGGACACTTCAAGAGACCCAGTACTTC

d_gene: NA
j_gene: TRBJ1-5
v_gene: TRBV27
abundance: once
CDR3aa: CASSLSSGFNQPQHF
CDR3nt: TGTGCCAGCAGTTTATCCTCGGGTTTCAATCAGCCCCAGCATTTT

d_gene: NA
j_gene: TRBJ1-2
v_gene: TRBV29-1
abundance: NA
CDR3aa: CSVTHSGDYGYTF
CDR3nt: TGCAGCGTTACACACAGCGGAGACTATGGCTACACCTTC

d_gene: NA
j_gene: TRBJ2-2
v_gene: TRBV4-2
abundance: NA
CDR3aa: CASSQEVRNTGELFF
CDR3nt: TGTGCCAGCAGCCAAGAAGTTCGGAACACCGGGGAGCTGTTTTTT

d_gene: NA
j_gene: TRBJ2-1
v_gene: TRBV24-1
abundance: NA
CDR3aa: CATSDLGDEQFF
CDR3nt: TGTGCCACCAGTGATTTAGGGGATGAGCAGTTCTTC

d_gene: NA
j_gene: TRBJ2-7
v_gene: TRBV25-1
abundance: NA
CDR3aa: CASTDTYEQYF
CDR3nt: TGTGCCAGCACCGATACCTACGAGCAGTACTTC

d_gene: NA
j_gene: TRBJ2-7
v_gene: TRBV3-1/TRBV3-2
abundance: NA
CDR3aa: CATSLRLGAEQYF
CDR3nt: TGTGCCACTTCACTCCGGTTGGGAGCCGAGCAGTACTTC

d_gene: TRBD1
j_gene: TRBJ2-2
v_gene: TRBV27
abundance: NA
CDR3aa: CASSRTGDTGELFF
CDR3nt: TGTGCCAGCAGTCGGACAGGGGACACCGGGGAGCTGTTTTTT

d_gene: NA
j_gene: TRBJ1-4
v_gene: TRBV6-5
abundance: NA
CDR3aa: CASKPEAITNEKLFF
CDR3nt: TGTGCCAGCAAACCCGAAGCCATAACTAATGAAAAACTGTTTTTT

d_gene: TRBD1
j_gene: TRBJ2-3
v_gene: TRBV6-2/TRBV6-3
abundance: few
CDR3aa: CASSYSGAGGTDTQYF
CDR3nt: TGTGCCAGCAGTTACTCTGGGGCAGGGGGAACAGATACGCAGTATTTT

d_gene: TRBD2
j_gene: TRBJ2-7
v_gene: TRBV6-5
abundance: NA
CDR3aa: CASSYSRGGEQYF
CDR3nt: TGTGCCAGCAGTTACTCACGGGGGGGCGAGCAGTACTTC